This T cell receptor beta chain was found in a study of CD4 T cells in relation to SARS-CoV-2 and coronaviruses. Whole-study results and caveats: Each donor contributed either pre-pandemic or post-infection samples, not both.

From germline, CDR1 is MDHEN and CDR2 SYDVKM. With 7 bases clipped from V and 5 bases from J, the junction kept 4 bases outside the gene matches. The CDR3 has 12 residues. CD4 enrichment then naive enrichment separated naive from memory CD4+ cells. About this clone: The antigen remains unidentified.

The data were produced by immunoSEQ multiplex PCR, yet TCRdb's version contains in-frame clones alone and is incomplete. The sample includes approximately 36,000 clones, approximately 83% seen only once; the top ten take 5.5% to 7%. This chain uses TRBV28 with TRBJ2-5, with 7 bases matching TRBD2. This clonotype originated in an adult with COVID-19. Sample: naive CD4+ T cells from PBMCs, cultured in vitro. Subset defined: naive CD4+ T cells isolated by negative enrichment. The CDR3 coding sequence is TGTGCCAGCACTGCGGGGGTGGAGACCCAGTACTTC. Amino acid sequence: CASTAGVETQYF.